Described below is a single T cell receptor beta chain sequence and its context. Antigen unknown. The assay used was immunoSEQ (version v3.0), run at survey level. Some clones are missing from TCRdb's copy, which holds only in-frame ones; the method was immunoSEQ multiplex PCR. There are about 34,000 clones in the sample; around 83% occur only once, and 4.8% lies in the top ten. At least two post-ART and at least one pre-ART PBMC sample were available for each donor. The CDR3 extends over 13 amino acids. Trimming removed 1 base at V and 0 bases at J, with 4 bases between. The V gene's germline CDR1 is SGHRS and CDR2 YFSETQ. The sample belongs to a study of long-term antiretroviral therapy in people with HIV. Study-wide results and caveats: ART-treated samples gained diversity yet remained below transplant donor controls. Data on ART adherence, viral resistance or therapy changes were unavailable. At every time point, clones expanded before ART dominated the repertoire.

This TCR derives from a woman in her 30s with HIV. Here the sequenced sample was unsorted PBMCs, taken around 2.7 years before starting antiretroviral therapy. The V call is TRBV5-1, the J call TRBJ1-1; no firm D call. CDR3 loop: CASSLSLNTEAFF. CDR3 DNA: TGCGCCAGCAGCTTGAGCCTGAACACTGAAGCTTTCTTT.